One sample yielded the 18 T cell receptor beta chains listed below, sequenced in a study of shared clonotypes between healthy human individuals. CD8 cells regarded as naive lacked CD45RO, were positively chosen for CCR7, and omitted terminally differentiated effector memory CD45RA+ cells. TCRdb's copy holds only in-frame clones and misses some; the assay was immunoSEQ multiplex PCR. The sample lists millions of clones; about 93% were seen once. Sequencing used naive CD8+ T cells from PBMCs. The source is a man aged 18 to 29 in good health. Some clones in this sample may be carry-over from other donors' samples.

J is TRBJ2-7 and V is TRBV9; possible D gene TRBD2, 6 bases. CDR1 and CDR2 (germline): SGDLS, YYNGEE. This CDR3 region has 14 residues. The V end lost 1 base, the J end lost 7 bases, and 15 bases lay between the germline ends. In DNA form, the CDR3 reads TGTGCCAGCAGCGTATGGCGGGACTCGGGGGAGCAGTACTTC. It codes for CASSVWRDSGEQYF.

The V gene is TRBV7-2, the J gene TRBJ1-2, with 8 nucleotides matching TRBD1. Trimming cost V 2 bases and J 1 base; bases outside gene matches: 6. Germline V gives CDR1 SGHTA, CDR2 FQGNSA. The CDR3 totals 16 residues. CDR3 sequence reads: CASSLLQGVLNYGYTF. Written as DNA, the CDR3 is TGTGCCAGCAGCTTACTACAGGGGGTACTTAACTATGGCTACACCTTC.

This chain joins TRBV28 and TRBJ2-7, with 7 positions matching TRBD1. The CDR3 sequence is 11 residues long. Per the germline V gene, CDR1 is MDHEN and CDR2 is SYDVKM. Unmatched junction bases numbered 9, after V lost 6 bases and J lost 13 bases. The CDR3 DNA follows: TGTGCCAGCAGAAGGGGGCGGATGTCCTACTTC. This sequence encodes CASRRGRMSYF.

This clone was observed once. The chain recombines TRBV9 with TRBJ2-3; D is ambiguous. This CDR3 has 14 amino acids. Trimming removed 0 bases at V and 2 bases at J, with 7 bases between. Per the germline V gene, CDR1 is SGDLS and CDR2 is YYNGEE. The CDR3 DNA sequence: TGTGCCAGCAGCGTAGGCCTCAACACAGATACGCAGTATTTT. Translated: CASSVGLNTDTQYF.

This chain uses TRBV5-4 with TRBJ2-2; 10 bases agree with TRBD2. The CDR3 sequence is 15 residues long. Germline CDR1 SGHNT, CDR2 YYREEE (reference sequence). The V and J ends lost 4 bases and 7 bases, in that order; junction bases with no gene match: 7. CDR3 nucleotide sequence: TGTGCCAGCAGCCGTACTAGCGGGAAGGACGGGGAGCTGTTTTTT. Translating it yields CASSRTSGKDGELFF.

Here the CDR3 reads CASSFGPLGLSSYEQYF. The CDR3 DNA is TGTGCCAGCAGCTTTGGCCCCCTCGGTTTAAGCTCCTACGAGCAGTACTTC. The chain recombines TRBV7-2 with TRBJ2-7, with unresolved D. V lost 3 bases and J 0 bases, leaving 18 bases between the germline ends. This CDR3 comprises 17 residues. From germline, CDR1 is SGHTA and CDR2 FQGNSA.

The chain is built from TRBV6-1 and TRBJ2-7; D uncertain. The germline CDR1 and CDR2 sequences are MNHNS and SASEGT. V dropped 5 bases and J dropped 1 base, with 9 bases sitting between them. The CDR3 consists of 13 residues. The CDR3 here is CASSLKASYEQYF. The CDR3 region has the DNA TGTGCCAGCAGTTTGAAGGCTTCCTACGAGCAGTACTTC.

The gene calls are TRBV7-9 and TRBJ2-2; 7 bases match TRBD1. The CDR3 runs 16 residues. V lost 5 bases, J lost 3 bases, and 9 bases stayed unmatched. The germline V gene has CDR1 SEHNR and CDR2 FQNEAQ (reference sequence). Here the CDR3 reads CASSHRQGWDTGELFF. CDR3 bases: TGTGCCAGCAGCCACCGACAGGGTTGGGACACCGGGGAGCTGTTTTTT.

The genes are TRBV4-3 and TRBJ2-7; the D gene is possibly TRBD2 (7 bases). V was shortened by 0 bases and J by 4 bases, with 22 bases between the two germline ends. CDR1 is LGHNA, CDR2 YSLEER, per germline. The CDR3 has 18 amino acids. The CDR3 reads CASSQESLLTGGAYEQYF. The CDR3 nucleotides are TGCGCCAGCAGCCAAGAATCACTCCTTACTGGGGGGGCTTACGAGCAGTACTTC.

This rearrangement joins TRBV2 to TRBJ1-2; D call uncertain. Germline V gene lookup returns CDR1 SNHLY and CDR2 FYNNEI. V was pared by 9 bases and J by 8 bases, with 10 bases between. The CDR3 consists of 10 residues. The CDR3 loop is CASDRGGYTF. For the CDR3, the DNA is TGTGCCAGTGACCGCGGAGGCTACACCTTC. Full variable domain (outside the CDR3, taken from reference TRBV2 and TRBJ1-2): EPEVTQTPSHQVTQMGQEVILRCVPISNHLYFYWYRQILGQKVEFLVSFYNNEISEKSEIFDDQFSVERPDGSNFTLKIRSTKLEDSAMYFCASDRGGYTFGSGTRLTVV.

The chain joins TRBV18 to TRBJ1-2, with 7 bases fitting TRBD1. The CDR3 is 14 residues long. The germline V gene encodes CDR1 KGHSH and CDR2 LQKENI. V was pared by 0 bases and J by 5 bases, with 3 bases of the junction left unmatched. The CDR3 nucleotides read TGTGCCAGCTCACCACCGGCACAGGGGTATGGCTACACCTTC. Its protein is CASSPPAQGYGYTF.

The genes are TRBV15 and TRBJ1-4; TRBD1 is a possible D gene (6 bases). This CDR3 has 14 residues. Germline V gene data show CDR1 as LNHNV and CDR2 as YYDKDF (reference sequence). V was cut by 3 bases and J by 6 bases, with 11 bases left in between. CDR3 bases: TGTGCCACCAGCAGTACAGGGCGGGATGAAAAACTGTTTTTT. It is translated as CATSSTGRDEKLFF.

V gene TRBV29-1 combines with J gene TRBJ2-1; 8 nucleotides line up with TRBD2. The trim removed 4 bases at V and 4 bases at J, leaving 6 bases unmatched. Germline V gives CDR1 SQVTM, CDR2 ANQGSEA. CDR3 length: 14 amino acids. CDR3 in amino acids: CSVVASGGYNEQFF. DNA of the CDR3: TGCAGCGTTGTGGCCAGCGGGGGTTACAATGAGCAGTTCTTC.

The chain employs TRBV21-1 and TRBJ2-7; TRBD1 is the table's D call, not checked against the DNA. TRBV21-1 is marked as a pseudogene. There are 17 residues in the CDR3. In DNA form, the CDR3 reads TGTGCCAGCAGCAAAGTTCTGTGGGGGACAGGGAGGCACGAGCAGTACTTC. Translated: CASSKVLWGTGRHEQYF.

The DNA for the CDR3 is TGTGCCAGCAGTTCGGGACTAGCGGTCCAAGGGACCGGGGAGCTGTTTTTT. It encodes CASSSGLAVQGTGELFF. The chain recombines TRBV27 with TRBJ2-2, with 11 bases that match TRBD2. CDR3 length equals 17 residues. Germline trimming cut 4 bases from V and 5 bases from J; bases unmatched to any gene: 9. The V gene's germline CDR1 is MNHEY and CDR2 SMNVEV (reference sequence).

J is TRBJ2-2 and V is TRBV27; D is unresolved. The CDR3 sequence is 13 residues long. V lost 6 bases and J lost 2, with 7 bases in between. CDR1 is MNHEY, CDR2 SMNVEV, per germline (reference sequence). The CDR3 region is CASRGINTGELFF. CDR3 nucleotide sequence: TGTGCCAGCAGGGGCATCAACACCGGGGAGCTGTTTTTT.

This clone was found a few times. The chain employs TRBV5-8 and TRBJ2-1; the D is unclear. Germline CDR1 is SGHTS and CDR2 is YDEGEE. The CDR3 is 14 amino acids. Trimming cost V 0 bases and J 5 bases, with 9 bases left between them. DNA of the CDR3: TGTGCCAGCAGCTTGGGTATCAGGAACAATGAGCAGTTCTTC. This codes for CASSLGIRNNEQFF.

V usage is TRBV28 and J usage is TRBJ1-2; the match to TRBD1 covers 7 bases. V trimming: 5 bases; J trimming: 7 bases; junction bases outside the gene matches: 16. The CDR3 contains 16 residues. Germline assignment: CDR1 MDHEN and CDR2 SYDVKM. The CDR3 protein is CASSPHTGAVAPGYTF. The CDR3 DNA is TGTGCCAGCAGTCCCCATACAGGGGCCGTTGCCCCTGGCTACACCTTC.